A single sample gave rise to the 2 T cell receptor beta chains below, sequenced in a study of T cells in Graves' hyperthyroidism and ophthalmopathy. What was amplified from RNA transcripts were TCR beta CDR3 regions. First-round RT-PCR with HTBI primers amplified the TCR CDR3 region. TCRdb re-called the multiplex PCR reads through MiXCR, storing one row per CDR3 protein. Of fewer than 700,000 distinct CDR3 sequences listed, around 15% are singletons. The sample comprised blood. The receptors come from a woman aged 25 to 39 with Graves' hyperthyroidism.

This clonotype was picked up a small number of times. This chain connects TRBV25-1 to TRBJ1-4; unclear D gene. Germline lookup yields CDR1 MGHDK and CDR2 SYGVNS. Trimming pared 5 bases from V and 5 bases from J, leaving 15 bases between. The CDR3 is 15 residues long. Written as DNA, the CDR3 is TGTGCCAGCAGTCCTGACCCTCAGACGAATGAAAAACTGTTTTTT. Its protein is CASSPDPQTNEKLFF. Full variable domain (outside the CDR3, taken from reference TRBV25-1 and TRBJ1-4): EADIYQTPRYLVIGTGKKITLECSQTMGHDKMYWYQQDPGMELHLIHYSYGVNSTEKGDLSSESTVSRIRTEHFPLTLESARPSHTSQYLCASSPDPQTNEKLFFGSGTQLSVL.

The chain recombines TRBV29-1 with TRBJ2-7; 7 positions match TRBD2. The CDR3 consists of 13 residues. Germline CDR1 SQVTM, CDR2 ANQGSEA. The V segment lost 7 bases and the J segment 6 bases; nucleotides outside the gene matches: 12. Here the CDR3 reads CSALRAGLLEQYF. The CDR3 region has the DNA TGCAGCGCCCTCCGAGCGGGACTCCTCGAGCAGTACTTC.